This entry lists 5 T cell receptor beta chains sequenced from one sample in a study of blood T cells in healthy people across ages. Together with a sample-barcoded 5' primer, a J-beta primer mix was included in a second PCR lasting about 7 to 11 cycles. TCRdb reprocessed the 5' RACE reads via MiXCR and lists one record per CDR3 protein. The sample includes about 1.8 million distinct CDR3 sequences, roughly 52% of them seen just once. Sequencing used blood. The receptors were sampled from a woman aged 35 to 49 in good health.

This clonotype was seen only once. The rearrangement joins TRBV5-1 to TRBJ2-4, with a weak D call TRBD1 (6 bases). V was shortened by 6 bases and J by 4 bases, with 17 bases between the two germline ends. Germline V CDR1 and CDR2: SGHRS, YFSETQ. This CDR3 contains 15 residues. The CDR3 loop reads CASNLLATGKNIQYF. CDR3 DNA: TGCGCCAGCAACCTTCTCGCGACAGGAAAAAACATTCAGTACTTC.

J is TRBJ2-5 and V is TRBV20-1; 9 nucleotides match TRBD2. CDR3 length equals 15 residues. The V segment lost 0 bases and the J segment 6 bases; nucleotides outside the gene matches: 8. Per the germline V gene, CDR1 is DFQATT and CDR2 is SNEGSKA (reference sequence). The CDR3 sequence: CSAREGVTSGQTQYF. The CDR3 bases are TGCAGTGCTAGAGAGGGGGTGACTAGCGGCCAGACCCAGTACTTC.

The chain recombines TRBV6-1 with TRBJ2-3; 11 bases align to TRBD2. CDR3 length equals 15 residues. V was clipped by 4 bases and J by 6 bases; unmatched bases: 6. Germline lookup yields CDR1 MNHNS and CDR2 SASEGT. CDR3 coding DNA: TGTGCCAGCAGTGCGACTAGCGGGATTGGCGATACGCAGTATTTT. This codes for CASSATSGIGDTQYF.

This sequence joins TRBV5-1 and TRBJ2-3; maybe TRBD2 (5 bases). This CDR3 comprises 15 residues. With 4 bases removed from V and 6 bases from J, the gap between germline ends came to 18 bases. Germline V gives CDR1 SGHRS, CDR2 YFSETQ. The CDR3 coding sequence is TGCGCCAGCAGCCTGATGGACGGGATGACCGATACGCAGTATTTT. It is translated as CASSLMDGMTDTQYF.

Comment on this clonotype: One end of the junction fails to match germline, which may point to a read error. This chain uses TRBV27 with TRBJ1-6; TRBD1 is a possible D gene (6 bases). The CDR3 has 14 residues. Germline loops: CDR1 MNHEY, CDR2 SMNVEV (reference sequence). CDR3 nucleotides: TGTGCCAGCCGTTTACCGGGGGCTGGCTCACCCCTCCACTTT. It yields the protein CASRLPGAGSPLHF.